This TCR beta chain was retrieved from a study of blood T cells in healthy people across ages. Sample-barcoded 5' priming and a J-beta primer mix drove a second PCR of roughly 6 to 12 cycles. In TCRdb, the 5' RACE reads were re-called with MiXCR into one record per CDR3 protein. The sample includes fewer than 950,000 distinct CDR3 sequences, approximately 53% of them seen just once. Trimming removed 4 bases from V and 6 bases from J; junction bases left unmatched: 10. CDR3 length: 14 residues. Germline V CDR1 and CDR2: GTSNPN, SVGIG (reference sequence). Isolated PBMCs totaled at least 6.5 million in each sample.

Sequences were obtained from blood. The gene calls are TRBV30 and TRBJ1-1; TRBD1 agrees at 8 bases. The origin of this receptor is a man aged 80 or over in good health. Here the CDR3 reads CAWTRGRGLSEAFF. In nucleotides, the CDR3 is TGTGCCTGGACCCGGGGCAGGGGGCTCTCTGAAGCTTTCTTT.